Listed below are T cell receptor beta chains from one sample, sequenced in a study of early T cells in non-severe SARS-CoV-2 infection. Each CDR3 protein is one row after TCRdb ran MiXCR on the 5' RACE reads. The table shows tens of thousands of distinct CDR3 sequences, with around 15% occurring only once. This specimen was whole blood, taken at baseline. The receptors derive from an adult who was a healthcare worker with PCR-confirmed SARS-CoV-2 infection or an uninfected control (not recorded which). The CDR3 runs from the conserved cysteine through the conserved F or W. The order of the fields is J gene, clone size, V gene, D gene, CDR3 DNA, CDR3 protein. The D gene is left open where the match is weak. A row's size may be missing; if present it is once, few, many or a size class.

j_call: TRBJ1-1; clone_size: few; v_call: TRBV5-6; d_call: -; cdr3_nt: TGTGCCAGCAGCTCTCTAACTGAAGCTTTCTTT; cdr3_aa: CASSSLTEAFF
j_call: TRBJ2-5; clone_size: -; v_call: TRBV5-4; d_call: -; cdr3_nt: TGTGCCAGCAGCTTTGATCGGGGGAAGCAGACCCAGTACTTC; cdr3_aa: CASSFDRGKQTQYF
j_call: TRBJ2-5; clone_size: -; v_call: TRBV5-1; d_call: -; cdr3_nt: TGCGCCAGCAGCTCGTACGTGTCCGAGGGAGAGACCCAGTACTTC; cdr3_aa: CASSSYVSEGETQYF
j_call: TRBJ2-5; clone_size: -; v_call: TRBV7-6; d_call: TRBD2; cdr3_nt: TGTGCCAGCAGCTTATCGGGACTAGCGGGGGAGACCCAGTACTTC; cdr3_aa: CASSLSGLAGETQYF
j_call: TRBJ1-1; clone_size: few; v_call: TRBV4-2; d_call: -; cdr3_nt: TGTGCCAGCAGCCAAGAAATGGGTACTGAAGCTTTCTTT; cdr3_aa: CASSQEMGTEAFF
j_call: TRBJ2-3; clone_size: many; v_call: TRBV6-6; d_call: -; cdr3_nt: TGTGCCAGCAGTCTTCAGGGAGATACGCAGTATTTT; cdr3_aa: CASSLQGDTQYF
j_call: TRBJ2-1; clone_size: few; v_call: TRBV7-9; d_call: TRBD1; cdr3_nt: TGTGCCAGCAGCCCCAGGTGGGACAGGGATCCTTCCAATGAGCAGTTCTTC; cdr3_aa: CASSPRWDRDPSNEQFF
j_call: TRBJ2-7; clone_size: few; v_call: TRBV20-1; d_call: -; cdr3_nt: TGCAGTGCTAGAGATCCCAGGAGGGGGGCCTCCTACGAGCAGTACTTC; cdr3_aa: CSARDPRRGASYEQYF
j_call: TRBJ1-1; clone_size: few; v_call: TRBV7-9; d_call: -; cdr3_nt: TGTGCCAGCAGATTGGCTACGGGGAAGAACACTGAAGCTTTCTTT; cdr3_aa: CASRLATGKNTEAFF
j_call: TRBJ2-7; clone_size: -; v_call: TRBV10-3; d_call: -; cdr3_nt: TGTGCCATCAGTGACACGACTAGGAACAAGCAGTACTTC; cdr3_aa: CAISDTTRNKQYF
j_call: TRBJ1-5; clone_size: few; v_call: TRBV20-1; d_call: -; cdr3_nt: TGCAGTGCTAGAGGCTTCGATTATCAGCCCCAGCATTTT; cdr3_aa: CSARGFDYQPQHF
j_call: TRBJ1-3; clone_size: few; v_call: TRBV6-1; d_call: -; cdr3_nt: TGTGCCAGCAGTGAAGCGGGGACTTACCCTGGAAACACCATATATTTT; cdr3_aa: CASSEAGTYPGNTIYF
j_call: TRBJ2-7; clone_size: -; v_call: TRBV6-6; d_call: TRBD2; cdr3_nt: TGTGCCAGCAGTACCCCTGGCGGGAGGGCCCGTGAGCAGTACTTC; cdr3_aa: CASSTPGGRAREQYF
j_call: TRBJ2-5; clone_size: many; v_call: TRBV4-1; d_call: TRBD2; cdr3_nt: TGCGCCAGCAGCTACTCCGGGACGGGAGGAAGAGAGACCCAGTACTTC; cdr3_aa: CASSYSGTGGRETQYF
j_call: TRBJ2-7; clone_size: few; v_call: TRBV28; d_call: -; cdr3_nt: TGTGCCAGCAGCAACCGAGGTTCTTCGGCCAACGAGCAGTACTTC; cdr3_aa: CASSNRGSSANEQYF
j_call: TRBJ2-7; clone_size: many; v_call: TRBV27; d_call: TRBD1; cdr3_nt: TGTGCCAGCAGTGGACAGGGATCCTACGAGCAGTACTTC; cdr3_aa: CASSGQGSYEQYF
j_call: TRBJ1-4; clone_size: -; v_call: TRBV6-1; d_call: -; cdr3_nt: TGTGCCAGCAGTGAAGACGAACTGTTTTTT; cdr3_aa: CASSEDELFF
j_call: TRBJ1-1; clone_size: -; v_call: TRBV5-1; d_call: -; cdr3_nt: TGCGCCAGCAGCTTGGCCCCCCAGGGTGGCACTGAAGCTTTCTTT; cdr3_aa: CASSLAPQGGTEAFF
j_call: TRBJ2-1; clone_size: few; v_call: TRBV19; d_call: TRBD2; cdr3_nt: TGTGCCAGTAGTATTGTACCTAGCGGGTACAATGAGCAGTTCTTC; cdr3_aa: CASSIVPSGYNEQFF
j_call: TRBJ1-5; clone_size: medium-sized; v_call: TRBV28; d_call: -; cdr3_nt: TGTGCCAGCAGTCCGGACCAGCCCCAGCATTTT; cdr3_aa: CASSPDQPQHF
j_call: TRBJ1-2; clone_size: few; v_call: TRBV6-1; d_call: -; cdr3_nt: TGTGCCAGCAGTGAAGTTAAGGATCTCAGGAGTGGCTACACCTTC; cdr3_aa: CASSEVKDLRSGYTF
j_call: TRBJ1-6; clone_size: -; v_call: TRBV7-9; d_call: -; cdr3_nt: TGTGCCAGCAGCTCTGGGGAAGGGGGTCATTCACCCCTCCACTTT; cdr3_aa: CASSSGEGGHSPLHF
j_call: TRBJ2-7; clone_size: -; v_call: TRBV28; d_call: TRBD1; cdr3_nt: TGTGCCAGCAGTGTTACCGGGACAGGGGGCTACGAGCAGTACTTC; cdr3_aa: CASSVTGTGGYEQYF
j_call: TRBJ2-7; clone_size: -; v_call: TRBV25-1; d_call: -; cdr3_nt: TGTGCCAGCTCCCCTCGCGAGCAGTACTTC; cdr3_aa: CASSPREQYF
j_call: TRBJ2-2; clone_size: -; v_call: TRBV7-2; d_call: TRBD2; cdr3_nt: TGTGCCAGCAGCTTAGGACGGGAGGTTCTTTCCGGGGAGCTGTTTTTT; cdr3_aa: CASSLGREVLSGELFF
j_call: TRBJ2-3; clone_size: many; v_call: TRBV18; d_call: TRBD2; cdr3_nt: TGTGCCAGCTCACGGACTAGCCCCCGTCCTTACACAGATACGCAGTATTTT; cdr3_aa: CASSRTSPRPYTDTQYF
j_call: TRBJ1-2; clone_size: -; v_call: TRBV13; d_call: -; cdr3_nt: TGTGCCAGCAGCTTAGTGGCAGTCCCATATGGCTACACCTTC; cdr3_aa: CASSLVAVPYGYTF
j_call: TRBJ1-4; clone_size: few; v_call: TRBV6-1; d_call: -; cdr3_nt: TGTGCCAGCAGTGAAGACAGGGTGAATGAAAAACTGTTTTTT; cdr3_aa: CASSEDRVNEKLFF
j_call: TRBJ2-3; clone_size: few; v_call: TRBV6-6; d_call: TRBD1; cdr3_nt: TGTGCCAGCAGTTACTCGACCGGACAGGAGAGCACAGATACGCAGTATTTT; cdr3_aa: CASSYSTGQESTDTQYF
j_call: TRBJ2-3; clone_size: many; v_call: TRBV6-2/TRBV6-3; d_call: TRBD1; cdr3_nt: TGTGCCAGCAGTCGACAGGGGCCTTCTTATCCGGATACGCAGTATTTT; cdr3_aa: CASSRQGPSYPDTQYF
j_call: TRBJ2-3; clone_size: few; v_call: TRBV2; d_call: -; cdr3_nt: TGTGCCAGCAGTGAACAGGGGAGGGATACGCAGTATTTT; cdr3_aa: CASSEQGRDTQYF
j_call: TRBJ2-7; clone_size: -; v_call: TRBV12-3/TRBV12-4; d_call: -; cdr3_nt: TGTGCCAGCAGTTTACCGGGACCACTCACGGACGAGCAGTACTTC; cdr3_aa: CASSLPGPLTDEQYF
j_call: TRBJ2-1; clone_size: -; v_call: TRBV5-1; d_call: TRBD1; cdr3_nt: TGCGCCAGCAGCCCGACGCTAGGACAGGGGGCATATGAGCAGTTCTTC; cdr3_aa: CASSPTLGQGAYEQFF
j_call: TRBJ2-1; clone_size: -; v_call: TRBV11-2; d_call: -; cdr3_nt: TGTGCCAGCAGCTCGGGGATATACAATGAGCAGTTCTTC; cdr3_aa: CASSSGIYNEQFF
j_call: TRBJ2-1; clone_size: many; v_call: TRBV19; d_call: TRBD2; cdr3_nt: TGTGCCAGTAGACCCGGGACTAGCGGTTACAATGAGCAGTTCTTC; cdr3_aa: CASRPGTSGYNEQFF
j_call: TRBJ2-7; clone_size: -; v_call: TRBV12-3/TRBV12-4; d_call: -; cdr3_nt: TGTGCCAGCAGTTTAGACGGACCCGCCTACGAGCAGTACTTC; cdr3_aa: CASSLDGPAYEQYF
j_call: TRBJ2-2; clone_size: few; v_call: TRBV18; d_call: TRBD2; cdr3_nt: TGTGCCAGCTCACGTGGACCGGGAGGGGACACCGGGGAGCTGTTTTTT; cdr3_aa: CASSRGPGGDTGELFF
j_call: TRBJ2-3; clone_size: few; v_call: TRBV24-1; d_call: -; cdr3_nt: TGTGCCACCAGTGATTTGCCACAGGGAAGCGATACGCAGTATTTT; cdr3_aa: CATSDLPQGSDTQYF
j_call: TRBJ1-1; clone_size: medium-sized; v_call: TRBV7-3; d_call: -; cdr3_nt: TGTGCCAGCAGCTTAGGACAGAACACTGAAGCTTTCTTT; cdr3_aa: CASSLGQNTEAFF
j_call: TRBJ2-3; clone_size: few; v_call: TRBV5-5; d_call: -; cdr3_nt: TGTGCCAGCAGCCCGGACCTGGATACGCAGTATTTT; cdr3_aa: CASSPDLDTQYF
j_call: TRBJ1-5; clone_size: -; v_call: TRBV7-8; d_call: -; cdr3_nt: TGTGCCAGCAGCTCCGATCGAGTGACCTCCCAGAATTACAATCAGCCCCAGCATTTT; cdr3_aa: CASSSDRVTSQNYNQPQHF
j_call: TRBJ2-1; clone_size: many; v_call: TRBV2; d_call: -; cdr3_nt: TGTGCCAGCAGTGAACGCAGGGGAATTTACAATGAGCAGTTCTTC; cdr3_aa: CASSERRGIYNEQFF
j_call: TRBJ2-5; clone_size: few; v_call: TRBV6-5; d_call: -; cdr3_nt: TGTGCCAGCACCAACGGGGAGACCCAGTACTTC; cdr3_aa: CASTNGETQYF
j_call: TRBJ2-4; clone_size: many; v_call: TRBV3-1; d_call: -; cdr3_nt: TGTGCCAGCAGCCAAGCGACTAGTGTCGGTCAGTACTTC; cdr3_aa: CASSQATSVGQYF
j_call: TRBJ2-1; clone_size: many; v_call: TRBV5-1; d_call: TRBD1; cdr3_nt: TGCGCCAGTGCCGGACAGGGAGGTTTCGGGGAGCAGTTCTTC; cdr3_aa: CASAGQGGFGEQFF